The table lists the clone carrying this TCR beta chain with a few counts. Its cognate antigen is unknown. The entry originates in a study of T-cell reconstitution after alpha-beta-depleted transplantation in children. Unique molecular identifiers featured in how the TCRbeta library was prepared. Each CDR3 protein gets one entry after TCRdb re-called the PCR reads with MiXCR. Among fewer than 550,000 distinct CDR3 sequences listed, over 9.5% were seen once. Trimming cost V 3 bases and J 0 bases; bases outside gene matches: 12. CDR1 and CDR2 from the germline V gene are KGHDR and SFDVKD. The length of the CDR3 is 19 residues. General study findings and limits: After transplant, high TCRbeta diversity at day 60 in some patients arose from surviving recipient T cells and thymic progenitors. Roughly two months post-transplant, alpha-beta T cells reportedly originated from several hundred graft clones that had expanded. Diversity and T-cell counts at one year after transplant derived mostly from new T cells.

This rearrangement joins TRBV24-1 to TRBJ2-1, with 8 nucleotides matching TRBD2. The source material was PBMCs, mostly from graft donor cells, sampled 180 days after TCRalphabeta/CD19-depleted stem cell transplant. This clonotype was sampled from a female patient aged 2-15 years who had a stem cell transplant for aplastic anemia, so the T cells may come from the graft donor. The CDR3 loop reads CATSDPLAGHPRSYNEQFF. The CDR3 bases are TGTGCCACCAGTGATCCCTTAGCGGGACACCCTCGCTCCTACAATGAGCAGTTCTTC.